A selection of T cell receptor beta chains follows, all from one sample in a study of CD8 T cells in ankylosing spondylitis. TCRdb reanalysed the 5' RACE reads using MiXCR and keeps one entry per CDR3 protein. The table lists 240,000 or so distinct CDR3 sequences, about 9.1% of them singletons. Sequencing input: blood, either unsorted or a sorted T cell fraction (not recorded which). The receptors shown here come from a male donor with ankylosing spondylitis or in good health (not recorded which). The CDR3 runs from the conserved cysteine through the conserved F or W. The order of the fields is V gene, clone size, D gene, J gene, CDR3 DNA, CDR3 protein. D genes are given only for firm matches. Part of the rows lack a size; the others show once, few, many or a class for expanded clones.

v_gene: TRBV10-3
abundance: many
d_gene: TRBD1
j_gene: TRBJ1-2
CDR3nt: TGTGCCATCAGTGAAGGCGGACAGGGCAACTATGGCTACACCTTC
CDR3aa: CAISEGGQGNYGYTF

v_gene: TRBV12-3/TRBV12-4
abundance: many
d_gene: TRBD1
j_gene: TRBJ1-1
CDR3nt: TGTGCCAGTATCTGGGGGACAGCGGCTTTCTTT
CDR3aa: CASIWGTAAFF

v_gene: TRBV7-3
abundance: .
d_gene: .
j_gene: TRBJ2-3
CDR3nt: TGTGCCAGCAGCTCCCAAAGCGCCGTTGGAGATACGCAGTATTTT
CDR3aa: CASSSQSAVGDTQYF

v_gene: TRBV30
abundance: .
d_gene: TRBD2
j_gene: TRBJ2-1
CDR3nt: TGTGCCTGGGACACGACTCAAAGACTAGCGGCGGGGAGAAATAGTGGGTTCTTC
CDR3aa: CAWDTTQRLAAGRNSGFF

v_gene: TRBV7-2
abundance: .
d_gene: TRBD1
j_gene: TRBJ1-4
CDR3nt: TGTGCCAGCAGCGCCGGGACAGCTTATTCTGGAAAACTGTTTTTT
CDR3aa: CASSAGTAYSGKLFF

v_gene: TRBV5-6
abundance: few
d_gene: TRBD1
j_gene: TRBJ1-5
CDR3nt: TGTGCCAGCAGCTTGGCCGGTGACAGGGTAGACCAGCCCCAGCATTTT
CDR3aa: CASSLAGDRVDQPQHF

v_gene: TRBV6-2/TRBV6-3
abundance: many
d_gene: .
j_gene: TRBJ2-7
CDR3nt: TGTGCCAGCAGTTATCCGGGCAACTACGAGCAGTACTTC
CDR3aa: CASSYPGNYEQYF

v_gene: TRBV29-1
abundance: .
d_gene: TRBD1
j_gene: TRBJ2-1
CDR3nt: TGCAGCGTTGGCAACCTCTGGACAGGAGTGGGGACCAATGAGCAGTTCTTC
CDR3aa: CSVGNLWTGVGTNEQFF

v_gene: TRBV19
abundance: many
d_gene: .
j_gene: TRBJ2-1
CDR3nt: TGTGCCAGTAGTATAGGGACTCCCAATGAGCAGTTCTTC
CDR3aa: CASSIGTPNEQFF

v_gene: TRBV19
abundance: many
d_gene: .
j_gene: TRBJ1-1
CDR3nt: TGTGCCAGTAGTTCCCTCCGCGGGAAGGCAGTGGGGAACACTGAAGCTTTCTTT
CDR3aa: CASSSLRGKAVGNTEAFF

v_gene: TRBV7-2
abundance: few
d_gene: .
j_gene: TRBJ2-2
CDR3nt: TGTGCCAGCAGGCAGGACCATTGGGCCGGGGAGCTGTTTTTT
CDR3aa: CASRQDHWAGELFF

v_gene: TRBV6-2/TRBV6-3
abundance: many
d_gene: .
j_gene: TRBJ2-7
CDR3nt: TGTGCCAGCAGTGATCGGGAGGACAGCTCCTACGAGCAGTACTTC
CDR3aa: CASSDREDSSYEQYF

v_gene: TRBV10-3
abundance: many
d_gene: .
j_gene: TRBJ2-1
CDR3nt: TGTGCCATCAGTGGGATAACAGGGAACAATGAGCAGTTCTTC
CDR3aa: CAISGITGNNEQFF

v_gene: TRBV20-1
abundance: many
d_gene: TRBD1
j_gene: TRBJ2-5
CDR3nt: TGCAGTGCGACAGGGGGGTACCAAGAGACCCAGTACTTC
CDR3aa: CSATGGYQETQYF

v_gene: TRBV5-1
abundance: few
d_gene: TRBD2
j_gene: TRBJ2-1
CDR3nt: TGCGCCAGCAGGTCGGGGGAGGGCCCCAATGAGCAGTTCTTC
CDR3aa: CASRSGEGPNEQFF

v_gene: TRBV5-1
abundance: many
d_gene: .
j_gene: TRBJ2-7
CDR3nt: TGCGCCAGCAGCTTGGCTCAGGGAAACTACGAGCAGTACTTC
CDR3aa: CASSLAQGNYEQYF

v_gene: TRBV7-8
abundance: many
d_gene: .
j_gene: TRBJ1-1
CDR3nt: TGTGCCAGCAGCTTACTGGGCGACGGGAACACTGAAGCTTTCTTT
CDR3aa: CASSLLGDGNTEAFF

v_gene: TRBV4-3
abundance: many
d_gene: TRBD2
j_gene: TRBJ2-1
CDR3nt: TGCGCCAGCAGCCAAGATTGGTCGGCGGGAGGGAGCTACAATGAGCAGTTCTTC
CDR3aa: CASSQDWSAGGSYNEQFF

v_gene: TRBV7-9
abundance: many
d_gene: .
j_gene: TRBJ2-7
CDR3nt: TGTGCCAGCAGCCCGAACCAGGGAACTGACGAGCAGTACTTC
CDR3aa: CASSPNQGTDEQYF

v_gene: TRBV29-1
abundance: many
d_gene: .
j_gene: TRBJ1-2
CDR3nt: TGCAGCGCTGGGGACGGAGCTAACTATGGCTACACCTTC
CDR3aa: CSAGDGANYGYTF

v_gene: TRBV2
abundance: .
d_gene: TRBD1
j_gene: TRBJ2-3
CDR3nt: TGTGCCAGCAGTCAGGGGACAGGGAGCACAGATACGCAGTATTTT
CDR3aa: CASSQGTGSTDTQYF

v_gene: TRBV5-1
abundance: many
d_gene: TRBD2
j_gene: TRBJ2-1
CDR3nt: TGCGCCAGCAGCTTGGGTGCGGGAGGCAATGAGCAGTTCTTC
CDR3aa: CASSLGAGGNEQFF

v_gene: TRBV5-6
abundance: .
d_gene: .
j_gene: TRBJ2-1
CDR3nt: TGTGCCAGCAGCTTGGGACTTCACAATGAGCAGTTCTTC
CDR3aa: CASSLGLHNEQFF

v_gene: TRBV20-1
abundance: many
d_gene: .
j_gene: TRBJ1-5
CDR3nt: TGCAGTGCTAGAGCCTTCCCCCATCAGCCCCAGCATTTT
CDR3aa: CSARAFPHQPQHF

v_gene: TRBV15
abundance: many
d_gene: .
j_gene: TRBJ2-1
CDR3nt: TGTGCCACCAGCAGACTCCCCCCCTACAATGAGCAGTTCTTC
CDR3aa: CATSRLPPYNEQFF

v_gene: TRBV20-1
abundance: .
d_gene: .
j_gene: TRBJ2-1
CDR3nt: TGCAGTGCCGGCCTAGCTTCCCGTGAGCAGTTCTTC
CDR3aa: CSAGLASREQFF

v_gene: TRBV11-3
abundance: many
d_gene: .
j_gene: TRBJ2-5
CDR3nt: TGTGCCAGCAGCTTTCCCCGGGAGCAAGAGACCCAGTACTTC
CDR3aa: CASSFPREQETQYF

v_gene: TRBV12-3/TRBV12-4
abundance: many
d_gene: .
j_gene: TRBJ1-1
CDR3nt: TGTGCCAGCAGTTTATCACGAGACGCTGAAGCTTTCTTT
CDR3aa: CASSLSRDAEAFF

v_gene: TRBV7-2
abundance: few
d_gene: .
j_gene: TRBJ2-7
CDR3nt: TGTGCCAGCAGCTTAGGATGGGGGTACGAGCAGTACTTC
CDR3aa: CASSLGWGYEQYF

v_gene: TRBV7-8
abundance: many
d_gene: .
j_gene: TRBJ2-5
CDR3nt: TGTGCCAGCAGCTTCCTGGAGGTTTCAGGAGCCCTCCAAGAGACCCAGTACTTC
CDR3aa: CASSFLEVSGALQETQYF

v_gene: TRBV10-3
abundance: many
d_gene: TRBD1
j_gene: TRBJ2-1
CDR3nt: TGTGCCATCAGTAAGGGACAGGGTTACAATGAGCAGTTCTTC
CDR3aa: CAISKGQGYNEQFF

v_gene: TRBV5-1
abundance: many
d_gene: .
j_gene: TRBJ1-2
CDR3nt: TGCGCCAGCAGCCTGAATACAGGGCTCGACGGCTACACCTTC
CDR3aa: CASSLNTGLDGYTF

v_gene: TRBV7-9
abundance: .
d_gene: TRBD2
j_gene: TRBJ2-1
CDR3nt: TGTGCCAGCAGCTTACTCGCGGGAGGATTGGAGCAGTTCTTC
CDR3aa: CASSLLAGGLEQFF

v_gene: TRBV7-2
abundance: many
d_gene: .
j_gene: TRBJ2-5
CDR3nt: TGTGCCAGCAGCTTACCGACAGGCCAAGAGACCCAGTACTTC
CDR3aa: CASSLPTGQETQYF

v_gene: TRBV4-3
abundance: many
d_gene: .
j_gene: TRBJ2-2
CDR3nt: TGCGCCAGCAGCCAAGATCTAGAGGGGGATGACACCGGGGAGCTGTTTTTT
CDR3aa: CASSQDLEGDDTGELFF

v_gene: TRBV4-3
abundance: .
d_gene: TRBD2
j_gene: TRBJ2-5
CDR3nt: TGCGCCAGCAGCCAAGACCCAGCGGGGACCTCAGAGACCCAGTACTTC
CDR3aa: CASSQDPAGTSETQYF

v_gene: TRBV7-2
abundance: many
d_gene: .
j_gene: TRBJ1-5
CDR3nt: TGTGCCAGCAGCTTACGGGCGAGCGGAAATACGCCCCAGCATTTT
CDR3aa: CASSLRASGNTPQHF

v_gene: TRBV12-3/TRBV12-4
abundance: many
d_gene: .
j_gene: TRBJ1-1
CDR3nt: TGTGCCAGCGGATGGATGAACACTGAAGCTTTCTTT
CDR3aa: CASGWMNTEAFF

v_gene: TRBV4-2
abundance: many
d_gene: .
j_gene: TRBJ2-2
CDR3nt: TGTGCCAGCAGCCCCGGACAGGGAGGGGCCGGGGAGCTGTTTTTT
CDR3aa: CASSPGQGGAGELFF

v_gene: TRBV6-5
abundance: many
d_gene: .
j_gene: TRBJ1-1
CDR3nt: TGTGCCACCTTGACATTTAAAGGGGAAGCTTTCTTT
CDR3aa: CATLTFKGEAFF

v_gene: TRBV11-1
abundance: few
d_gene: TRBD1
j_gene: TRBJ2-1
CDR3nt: TGTGCCAGCAGCCGCCGGGACAGGTTCAATGAGCAGTTCTTC
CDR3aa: CASSRRDRFNEQFF

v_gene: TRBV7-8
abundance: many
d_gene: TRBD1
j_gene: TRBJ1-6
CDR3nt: TGTGCCAGCAGCTCGGGACAGGGGCATTCACCCCTCCACTTT
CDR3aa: CASSSGQGHSPLHF

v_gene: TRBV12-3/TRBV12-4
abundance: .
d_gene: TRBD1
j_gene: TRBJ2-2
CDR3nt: TGTGCCAGCAGCTGGGGACAGGGGGGATACAGGGAGCTGTTTTTT
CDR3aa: CASSWGQGGYRELFF